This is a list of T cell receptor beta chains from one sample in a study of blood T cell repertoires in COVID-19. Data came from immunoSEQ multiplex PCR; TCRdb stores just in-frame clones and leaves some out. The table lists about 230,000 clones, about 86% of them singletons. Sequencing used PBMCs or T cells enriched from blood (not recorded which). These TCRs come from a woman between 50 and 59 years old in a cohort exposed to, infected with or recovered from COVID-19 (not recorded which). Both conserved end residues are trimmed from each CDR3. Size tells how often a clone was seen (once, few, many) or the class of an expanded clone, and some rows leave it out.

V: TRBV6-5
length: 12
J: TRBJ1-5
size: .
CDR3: ASQQGNGNQPQH

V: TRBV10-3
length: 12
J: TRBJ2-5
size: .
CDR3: AISGTGAGETQY

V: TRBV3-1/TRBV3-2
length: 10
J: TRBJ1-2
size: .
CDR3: ASSGDSLGYT

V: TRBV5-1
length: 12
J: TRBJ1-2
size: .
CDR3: ASSLAEGAGGYT

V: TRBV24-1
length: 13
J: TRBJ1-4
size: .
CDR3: ATSVSGQGEEKLF

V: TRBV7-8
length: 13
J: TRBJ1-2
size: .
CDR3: ASSPRTGGYYGYT

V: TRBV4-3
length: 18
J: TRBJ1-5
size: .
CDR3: ASSQEIINGGTDTNQPQH

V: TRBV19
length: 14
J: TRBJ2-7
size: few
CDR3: ASSSLWGQPSYEQY

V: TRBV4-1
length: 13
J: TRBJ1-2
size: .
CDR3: ASSHMVRDVNGYT

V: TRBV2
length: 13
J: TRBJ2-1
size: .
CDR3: ASSPLRSDYNEQF

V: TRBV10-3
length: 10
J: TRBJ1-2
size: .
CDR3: AISTGDYGYT